A single sample gave rise to the 25 T cell receptor beta chains below, sequenced in a study of T-cell memory formation after mild COVID-19. TCRdb itself ran the 5' RACE reads through MiXCR, one entry per CDR3 protein. Among 200,000 to 250,000 distinct CDR3 sequences listed, roughly 10% were seen once. Sequencing was done on a sample of PBMCs or a T cell subset sorted from them (not recorded which). These receptors all stem from a man aged 18 to 29 who had mild COVID-19 (a few samples of this study predate the infection). Cell type and time point are not known.

This clonotype was seen at least ten times. This chain connects TRBV29-1 to TRBJ2-7; D possibly corresponds to TRBD2 (6 bases). Germline lookup yields CDR1 SQVTM and CDR2 ANQGSEA. With 4 bases removed from V and 0 bases from J, the gap between germline ends came to 13 bases. The CDR3 is 14 amino acids. The chain's CDR3 is CSVGNGGHSYEQYF. The DNA of the CDR3 is TGCAGCGTTGGGAACGGGGGTCACTCCTACGAGCAGTACTTC.

This clonotype was picked up many times. The genes are TRBV11-2 and TRBJ1-2; TRBD1 is a possible D gene (6 bases). The CDR3 runs 16 residues. The V and J ends lost 1 base and 4 bases respectively, with 16 bases between them. CDR1 SGHAT and CDR2 FQNNGV come from the germline V gene. The CDR3 here is CASSLGPYDRSYGYTF. The CDR3 region has the DNA TGTGCCAGCAGCTTAGGTCCTTACGACAGGTCCTATGGCTACACCTTC.

This clonotype turned up a few times. The chain uses TRBV4-2 and TRBJ2-3; 9 bases fit TRBD2. With V trimmed by 4 bases and J by 0 bases, 5 bases remained unmatched. The germline gives CDR1 LGHNA, CDR2 YNFKEQ. This CDR3 spans 16 amino acids. The CDR3 DNA reads TGTGCCAGCAGCCCGCTAGCGGGGATGAGCACAGATACGCAGTATTTT. Translated, it gives CASSPLAGMSTDTQYF.

The gene calls are TRBV28 and TRBJ2-5; a weak D match, TRBD2 (5 bases). The CDR3 is made up of 13 amino acids. With 7 bases removed from V and 4 bases from J, the gap between germline ends came to 13 bases. From germline, CDR1 is MDHEN and CDR2 SYDVKM. The CDR3 here is CASTYGVSETQYF. The CDR3 DNA follows: TGTGCCAGCACTTACGGGGTGTCAGAGACCCAGTACTTC.

The rearrangement uses TRBV5-1 and TRBJ1-2; the match to TRBD1 covers 8 bases. Germline-derived CDR1 and CDR2 are SGHRS and YFSETQ. J was trimmed by 7 bases and V by 4 bases; bases with no gene match: 12. The CDR3 runs to 15 residues. The CDR3 DNA reads as TGCGCCAGCAGCCACAACGGACAGGGAGCAGGTGGCTACACCTTC. Amino acid sequence: CASSHNGQGAGGYTF.

This clonotype was counted many times. The rearrangement links TRBV7-2 to TRBJ1-4, with 9 bases matching TRBD1. J was trimmed by 3 bases and V by 5 bases; bases with no gene match: 16. The CDR3 covers 19 residues. Germline CDR1 is SGHTA and CDR2 is FQGNSA. DNA of the CDR3: TGTGCCAGCAGCGGCTGGGACAGGGAACGAGGGAGGGCTAATGAAAAACTGTTTTTT. It yields the protein CASSGWDRERGRANEKLFF.

V gene TRBV7-2 combines with J gene TRBJ2-5, with 11 bases matching TRBD2. Germline CDR1 reads SGHTA; CDR2 reads FQGNSA. The J segment lost 5 bases and the V segment lost 6 bases, leaving 11 bases of the junction unmatched. The CDR3 is made up of 16 amino acids. CDR3 bases: TGTGCCAGCAGGCCTACTGGACTAGCGGGTGTGGAGACCCAGTACTTC. Translated: CASRPTGLAGVETQYF.

The chain has TRBV7-2 and TRBJ2-7; 9 nucleotides agree with TRBD1. V lost 6 bases and J lost 3; bases outside the gene matches: 9. This CDR3 region has 15 residues. Germline lookup yields CDR1 SGHTA and CDR2 FQGNSA. The DNA of the CDR3 is TGTGCCAGCAGTCCGACAGGGGGGCGCGGCTACGAGCAGTACTTC. Encoded protein: CASSPTGGRGYEQYF.

The chain combines TRBV28 with TRBJ2-5; 10 nucleotides agree with TRBD2. The CDR3 has 16 residues. Germline CDR1 and CDR2: MDHEN and SYDVKM. J gave up 0 bases and V 3 bases, and 4 bases lay outside the gene matches. CDR3 protein: CASSFYLAGDQETQYF. The CDR3 coding sequence is TGTGCCAGCAGTTTTTATCTAGCGGGGGACCAAGAGACCCAGTACTTC.

V usage is TRBV3-2 and J usage is TRBJ2-1; TRBD1 is the table's D call, not checked against the DNA. TRBV3-2 is classified as a pseudogene. The CDR3 spans 15 residues. The CDR3 sequence is CASSQDLGQAGEQFF. The CDR3 bases are TGTGCCAGCAGCCAAGACCTCGGACAGGCGGGGGAGCAGTTCTTC.

This clonotype was counted at least ten times. The CDR3 DNA follows: TGCGCCAGCACGGCGACAGGGGGCACAGATACGCAGTATTTT. As protein: CASTATGGTDTQYF. The chain uses TRBV10-2 and TRBJ2-3; 8 bases line up with TRBD1. The germline V gene encodes CDR1 WSHSY and CDR2 SAAADI. The CDR3 is made up of 14 amino acids. Unmatched junction bases numbered 4, after V lost 7 bases and J lost 1 base.

This clonotype was seen a few times. The J gene is TRBJ2-3, the V gene TRBV7-8; TRBD2 matches at 13 bases. CDR3 length equals 17 residues. The germline gives CDR1 SGHVS, CDR2 FQNEAQ. With V trimmed by 0 bases and J by 8 bases, 8 bases remained unmatched. CDR3 residues: CASSLAGTSGEAGTQYF. For the CDR3, the DNA is TGTGCCAGCAGCTTAGCCGGGACTAGCGGGGAAGCCGGTACGCAGTATTTT.

The gene calls are TRBV18 and TRBJ2-1, with 8 bases fitting TRBD1. V lost 4 bases and J lost 4; bases outside the gene matches: 6. The CDR3 has 15 amino acids. Germline loops: CDR1 KGHSH, CDR2 LQKENI. The DNA for the CDR3 is TGTGCCAGCTCACACGACAGGGGTCCATACAATGAGCAGTTCTTC. It yields the protein CASSHDRGPYNEQFF.

This chain joins TRBV6-6 and TRBJ2-3; unclear D gene. This CDR3 is 15 amino acids long. Germline loops: CDR1 MNHNY, CDR2 SVGAGI (reference sequence). With 1 base removed from V and 6 bases from J, the gap between germline ends came to 14 bases. The CDR3 spells CASSYLDPRGDTQYF. The DNA for the CDR3 is TGTGCCAGCAGTTACTTAGACCCGCGAGGCGATACGCAGTATTTT.

This clonotype was picked up many times. V usage is TRBV7-6 and J usage is TRBJ2-2; D is uncertain. There are 13 residues in the CDR3. Germline V gene data show CDR1 as SGHVS and CDR2 as FNYEAQ. Trimming pared 3 bases from V and 5 bases from J, leaving 7 bases between. The CDR3 nucleotides are TGTGCCAGCAGCTTGGTACTTACCGGGGAGCTGTTTTTT. Its translation is CASSLVLTGELFF.

This clonotype was seen many times. The CDR3 sequence is CASSLRGEETQYF. The CDR3 nucleotides are TGCGCCAGCAGCTTGAGAGGGGAAGAGACCCAGTACTTC. The chain employs TRBV5-1 and TRBJ2-5; D may be TRBD1 or TRBD2 (5 bases each). The CDR3 loop spans 13 amino acids. Germline V gene lookup returns CDR1 SGHRS and CDR2 YFSETQ. V lost 1 base, J lost 3 bases, and 7 bases lay in between.

The chain links TRBV3-1 to TRBJ2-1; maybe TRBD2 (5 bases). CDR1 LGHDT and CDR2 YNNKEL come from the germline V gene (reference sequence). The V gene lost 1 base and the J gene lost 12 bases, with 10 bases spanning the gap. CDR3 length: 12 residues. CDR3 bases: TGTGCCAGCAGCCAAGGGACTCCCGGGCAGTTCTTC. Its translation: CASSQGTPGQFF.

This clonotype has ten or more counts. The chain joins TRBV24-1 to TRBJ2-1, with 8 nucleotides matching TRBD1. This CDR3 has 15 residues. Germline V lookup: CDR1 KGHDR, CDR2 SFDVKD. The J segment lost 9 bases and the V segment lost 0 bases, leaving 6 bases of the junction unmatched. CDR3 in amino acids: CATSDLAGGNFEQFF. The CDR3 DNA follows: TGTGCCACCAGTGATTTGGCAGGGGGCAATTTTGAGCAGTTCTTC.

This clonotype was seen a handful of times. This chain uses TRBV15 with TRBJ1-5; D is perhaps TRBD1 (5 bases). The V gene lost 5 bases and the J gene lost 3 bases, with 14 bases spanning the gap. The CDR3 is made up of 15 amino acids. CDR1 and CDR2 from the germline V gene are LNHNV and YYDKDF (reference sequence). The CDR3 is CATSVRVTYNQPQHF. In DNA form, the CDR3 reads TGTGCCACCAGCGTCAGGGTTACCTACAATCAGCCCCAGCATTTT.

A few counts support this clonotype. This chain connects TRBV4-3 to TRBJ2-3, with D possibly TRBD2 on 5 matching bases. This CDR3 has 15 residues. CDR1 is LGHNA, CDR2 YSLEER, per germline. Trimming pared 0 bases from V and 0 bases from J, leaving 7 bases between. The CDR3, as DNA: TGCGCCAGCAGCCAAGAAGAGGGAAGCACAGATACGCAGTATTTT. This translates into CASSQEEGSTDTQYF.

This clonotype was picked up a small number of times. The chain couples TRBV20-1 to TRBJ1-1; D remains ambiguous. The ends were cut back, 4 bases at V and 0 bases at J, with 6 bases in the middle. CDR3 size: 12 residues. Germline values: CDR1 DFQATT, CDR2 SNEGSKA (reference sequence). The DNA for the CDR3 is TGCAGTGCTATAGGGCTGAACACTGAAGCTTTCTTT. It encodes CSAIGLNTEAFF.

The DNA for the CDR3 is TGTGCCACCATAAGCGGGAGAATCACAGATACGCAGTATTTT. Protein product: CATISGRITDTQYF. The chain has TRBV12-3 or TRBV12-4 and TRBJ2-3, with 8 bases aligning to TRBD2. Trimming took 10 bases from V and 2 from J; bases not matched to a gene: 8. The CDR3 contains 14 residues.

This rearrangement joins TRBV20-1 to TRBJ2-1; D call uncertain. V gave up 3 bases and J gave up 7 bases, with 7 bases separating them. CDR1 is DFQATT, CDR2 SNEGSKA, per germline (reference sequence). The CDR3 extends over 11 amino acids. The CDR3 region is CSASRVNEQFF. The CDR3 coding sequence is TGCAGTGCTAGTCGGGTGAATGAGCAGTTCTTC.

V and J are TRBV20-1 and TRBJ2-3; maybe TRBD1 (6 bases). Germline V CDR1 and CDR2: DFQATT, SNEGSKA (reference sequence). The CDR3 is made up of 14 amino acids. With 7 bases removed from V and 0 bases from J, the gap between germline ends came to 14 bases. The DNA for the CDR3 is TGCAGTGTTACACCACAGGGTAGCACAGATACGCAGTATTTT. Its translation is CSVTPQGSTDTQYF.

The table lists this clonotype with a few counts. The chain employs TRBV13 and TRBJ2-3, with 8 bases fitting TRBD1. Germline V lookup: CDR1 PRHDT, CDR2 FYEKMQ (reference sequence). The V gene end was trimmed by 1 base and the J gene end by 4 bases; junction bases not matched to a gene: 4. The CDR3 is 15 amino acids. The CDR3 region is CASSLVQGDPDTQYF. CDR3 DNA: TGTGCCAGCAGCTTAGTACAGGGGGATCCAGATACGCAGTATTTT.